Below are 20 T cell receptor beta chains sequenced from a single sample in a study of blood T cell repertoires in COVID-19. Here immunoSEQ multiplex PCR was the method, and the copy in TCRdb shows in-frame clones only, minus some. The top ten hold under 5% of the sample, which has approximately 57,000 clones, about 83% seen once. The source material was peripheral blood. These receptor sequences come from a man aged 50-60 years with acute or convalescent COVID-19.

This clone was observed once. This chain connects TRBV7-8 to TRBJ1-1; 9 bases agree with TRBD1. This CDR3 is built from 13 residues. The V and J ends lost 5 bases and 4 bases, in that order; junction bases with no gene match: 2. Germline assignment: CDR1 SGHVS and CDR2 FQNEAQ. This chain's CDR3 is CASSRQGGTEAFF. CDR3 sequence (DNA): TGTGCCAGCAGCCGACAGGGGGGCACTGAAGCTTTCTTT.

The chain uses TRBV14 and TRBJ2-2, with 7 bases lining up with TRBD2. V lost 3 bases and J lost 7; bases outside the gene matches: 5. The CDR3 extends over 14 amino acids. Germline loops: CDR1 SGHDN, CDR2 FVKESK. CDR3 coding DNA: TGTGCCAGCAGCCACCCAGGGAGGGGCGGGGAGCTGTTTTTT. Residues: CASSHPGRGGELFF.

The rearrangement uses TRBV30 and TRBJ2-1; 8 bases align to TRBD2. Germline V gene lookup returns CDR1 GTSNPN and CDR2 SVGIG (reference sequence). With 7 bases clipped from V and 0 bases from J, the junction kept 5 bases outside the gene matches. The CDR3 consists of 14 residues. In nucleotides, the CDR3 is TGTGCCTTCTCCAGCGGGAGCTCCTACAATGAGCAGTTCTTC. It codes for CAFSSGSSYNEQFF.

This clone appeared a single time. The CDR3 spells CASSLPQVLRETQYF. CDR3 DNA: TGTGCCAGCAGTTTACCCCAGGTTTTACGAGAGACCCAGTACTTC. V and J are TRBV28 and TRBJ2-5; D is unresolved. The germline V gene has CDR1 MDHEN and CDR2 SYDVKM. This CDR3 is 15 amino acids long. The germline V and J ends were trimmed by 2 bases and 4 bases, with 14 bases remaining between them. Full variable domain (remainder filled in from reference TRBV28 and TRBJ2-5): DVKVTQSSRYLVKRTGEKVFLECVQDMDHENMFWYRQDPGLGLRLIYFSYDVKMKEKGDIPEGYSVSREKKERFSLILESASTNQTSMYLCASSLPQVLRETQYFGPGTRLLVL.

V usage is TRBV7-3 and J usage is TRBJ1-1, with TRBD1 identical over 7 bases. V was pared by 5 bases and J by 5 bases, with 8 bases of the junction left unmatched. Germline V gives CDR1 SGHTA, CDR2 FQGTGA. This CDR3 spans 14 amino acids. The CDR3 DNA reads TGTGCCAGCAGCCCTAGACAGGGAAGTACTGAAGCTTTCTTT. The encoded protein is CASSPRQGSTEAFF.

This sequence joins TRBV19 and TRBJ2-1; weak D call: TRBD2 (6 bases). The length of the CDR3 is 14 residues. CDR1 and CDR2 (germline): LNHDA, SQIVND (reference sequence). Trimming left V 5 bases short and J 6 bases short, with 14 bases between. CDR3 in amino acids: CASSGRDPRNEQFF. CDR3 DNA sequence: TGTGCCAGTAGTGGGCGGGACCCCCGCAATGAGCAGTTCTTC.

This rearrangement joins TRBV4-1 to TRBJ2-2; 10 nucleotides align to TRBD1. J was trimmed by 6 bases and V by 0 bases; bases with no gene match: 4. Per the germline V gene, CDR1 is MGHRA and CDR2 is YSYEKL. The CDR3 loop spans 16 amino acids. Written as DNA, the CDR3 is TGCGCCAGCAGCCAAGAGCGGGACAGGGGACCCGGGGAGCTGTTTTTT. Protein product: CASSQERDRGPGELFF.

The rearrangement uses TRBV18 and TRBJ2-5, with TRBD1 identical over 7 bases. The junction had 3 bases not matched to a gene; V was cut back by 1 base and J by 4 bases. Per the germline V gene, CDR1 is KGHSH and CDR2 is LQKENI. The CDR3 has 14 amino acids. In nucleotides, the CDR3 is TGTGCCAGCTCACCACAGGGGGCGCGAGAGACCCAGTACTTC. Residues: CASSPQGARETQYF.

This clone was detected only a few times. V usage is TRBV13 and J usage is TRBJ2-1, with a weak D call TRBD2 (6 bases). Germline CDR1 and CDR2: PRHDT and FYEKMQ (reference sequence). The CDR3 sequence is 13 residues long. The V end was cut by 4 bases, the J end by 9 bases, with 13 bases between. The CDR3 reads CASSWGGAGEQFF. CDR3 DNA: TGTGCCAGCAGCTGGGGCGGGGCAGGTGAGCAGTTCTTC.

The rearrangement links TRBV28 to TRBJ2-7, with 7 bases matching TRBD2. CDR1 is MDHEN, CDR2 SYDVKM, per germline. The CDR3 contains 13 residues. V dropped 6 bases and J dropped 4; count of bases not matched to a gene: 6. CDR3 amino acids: CASRSGTLYEQYF. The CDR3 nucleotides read TGTGCCAGCAGGAGCGGGACGCTGTACGAGCAGTACTTC.

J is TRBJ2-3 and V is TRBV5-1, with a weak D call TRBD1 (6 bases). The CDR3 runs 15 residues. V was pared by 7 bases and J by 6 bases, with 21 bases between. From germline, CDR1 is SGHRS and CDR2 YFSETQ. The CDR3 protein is CASSLRGLGLDTQYF. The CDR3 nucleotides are TGCGCCAGCTCACTCAGGGGTTTGGGGTTGGATACGCAGTATTTT.

Written as DNA, the CDR3 is TGTGCCAGCAGCTTGGACTTCTCACCCGCCTACGAGCAGTACTTC. Its protein product is CASSLDFSPAYEQYF. The gene calls are TRBV7-2 and TRBJ2-7, with TRBD2 as a possible D gene (5 bases). Trimming cost V 3 bases and J 2 bases, with 14 bases left between them. Germline V gene sequence: CDR1 SGHTA, CDR2 FQGNSA. CDR3 length equals 15 residues.

The CDR3 protein is CAWSGLSGPQHF. The CDR3 coding sequence is TGTGCCTGGTCAGGGTTGTCGGGGCCCCAGCATTTT. The gene calls are TRBV30 and TRBJ1-5; D perhaps matches TRBD1 (5 bases). CDR1 is GTSNPN and CDR2 is SVGIG in the germline V gene (reference sequence). The CDR3 covers 12 residues. Trimming left V 5 bases short and J 9 bases short, with 14 bases between.

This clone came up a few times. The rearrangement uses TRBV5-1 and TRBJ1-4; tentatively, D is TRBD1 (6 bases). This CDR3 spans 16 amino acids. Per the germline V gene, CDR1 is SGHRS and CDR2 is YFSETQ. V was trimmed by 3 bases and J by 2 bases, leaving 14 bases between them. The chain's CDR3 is CASSSGGGFTNEKLFF. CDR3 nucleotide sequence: TGCGCCAGCAGCTCGGGGGGCGGTTTTACTAATGAAAAACTGTTTTTT.

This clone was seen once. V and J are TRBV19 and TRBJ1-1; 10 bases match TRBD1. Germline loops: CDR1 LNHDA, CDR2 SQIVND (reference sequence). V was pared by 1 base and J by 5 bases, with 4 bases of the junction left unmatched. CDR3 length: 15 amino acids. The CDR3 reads CASSIGGQGWTEAFF. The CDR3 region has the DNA TGTGCCAGTAGTATAGGGGGACAGGGGTGGACTGAAGCTTTCTTT.

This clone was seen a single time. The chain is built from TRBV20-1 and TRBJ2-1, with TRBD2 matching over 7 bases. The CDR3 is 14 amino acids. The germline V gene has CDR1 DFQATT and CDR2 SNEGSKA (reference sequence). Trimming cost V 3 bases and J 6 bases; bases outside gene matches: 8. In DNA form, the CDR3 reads TGCAGTGCTAGTTTGGGGGAGGGCCCCAATGAGCAGTTCTTC. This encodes CSASLGEGPNEQFF.

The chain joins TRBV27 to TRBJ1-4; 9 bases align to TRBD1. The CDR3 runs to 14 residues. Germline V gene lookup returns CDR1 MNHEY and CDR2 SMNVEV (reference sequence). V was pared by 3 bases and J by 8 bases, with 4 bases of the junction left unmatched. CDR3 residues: CASSLIGTGEKLFF. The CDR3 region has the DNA TGTGCCAGCAGTTTGATCGGGACAGGGGAAAAACTGTTTTTT.

In DNA, the CDR3 is TGTGCCAGCTCACAGGGGGGACAGGTCCAGAACACTGAAGCTTTCTTT. This gives the protein CASSQGGQVQNTEAFF. The chain links TRBV18 to TRBJ1-1; 8 bases are a match to TRBD1. V lost 4 bases to trimming and J lost 1 base; unmatched junction nucleotides: 8. Per the germline V gene, CDR1 is KGHSH and CDR2 is LQKENI. The CDR3 has 16 residues.

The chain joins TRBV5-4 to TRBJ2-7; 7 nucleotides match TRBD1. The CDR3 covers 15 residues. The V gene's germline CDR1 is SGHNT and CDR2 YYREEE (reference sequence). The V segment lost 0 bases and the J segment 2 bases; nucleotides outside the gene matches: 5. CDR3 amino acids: CASSLGQGPAYEQYF. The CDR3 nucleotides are TGTGCCAGCAGCTTGGGACAGGGTCCAGCCTACGAGCAGTACTTC.

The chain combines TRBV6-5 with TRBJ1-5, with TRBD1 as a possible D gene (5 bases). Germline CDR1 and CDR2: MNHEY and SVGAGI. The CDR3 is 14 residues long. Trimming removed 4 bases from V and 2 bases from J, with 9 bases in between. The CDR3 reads CASSSGSGNQPQHF. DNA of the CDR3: TGTGCCAGCAGTTCAGGGTCTGGCAATCAGCCCCAGCATTTT.